One TCR beta chain is described in this entry. This clonotype appeared many times. Its antigen is still unknown. Per-base qualities were not stored, and no clone one base away is much larger. This sample was included in a study of T cells in Graves' hyperthyroidism and ophthalmopathy (dated by TCRdb to about 2019). Notes on the research overall: Peripheral blood was sampled at the time of initial diagnosis, prior to any treatment. Thyroid tissue and blood T-cell repertoires from several Graves' hyperthyroidism patients were also compared in the study. The 100 or so discovery patients were randomly split 7:3 into training and test sets. TCR V-J signatures able to tell the groups apart were searched for in a discovery cohort of 90 to 100 patients, of whom around 42 had Graves' ophthalmopathy and around 58 had stable Graves' hyperthyroidism. The paper reports TCR Vbeta CDR3 sequencing of over 120 peripheral blood samples: approximately 41 ophthalmopathy, fewer than 85 hyperthyroidism and around 17 progressor patients. After blood sampling, hyperthyroidism patients were treated with methimazole at a starting dose of 30 mg daily, and ophthalmopathy patients were treated with high-dose intravenous methylprednisolone. An independent validation cohort of about 19 hyperthyroidism patients and about 16 patients who later progressed to ophthalmopathy tested prospective prediction of ophthalmopathy. Results the study describes overall, beyond this receptor: In cross-validation, a model built on a 13 V-J signature told ophthalmopathy apart from stable hyperthyroidism with 87.88% sensitivity and roughly 81% specificity, and in testing the same model reached 80%/75%. Sample size was not statistically predetermined, and blinding of investigators to group allocation was not performed. Most expanded thyroid clonotypes (frequency above 0.001) were also detected in blood, suggesting blood repertoires may reflect thyroid immune responses. During validation, the model predicted progression to ophthalmopathy a median of approximately 7 months ahead of onset, with around 65% sensitivity and around 72% specificity.

Hyperthyroidism patients were newly diagnosed, with disease duration under 2 months, and aged 18 to 65 years. Exclusion was applied to patients with uncontrolled infections, other autoimmune diseases, pregnancy or lactation. Diagnoses were based on clinical symptoms, serum thyroxine and TRAb, thyroid ultrasound and orbital computed tomography. Blood from progressor patients was drawn when they were first diagnosed with hyperthyroidism, before any ophthalmopathy symptoms appeared. PBMCs were isolated from about 9.2 ml of fresh peripheral blood by Ficoll-Paque density gradient centrifugation. Progressor patients were first diagnosed with Graves' hyperthyroidism and then developed ophthalmopathy during follow-up. Total RNA was extracted using Trizol reagent, and RNA quality was assessed on an Agilent 2100 Bioanalyzer. The TCR beta CDR3 regions were amplified from the RNA transcripts. The first round of RT-PCR for the TCR CDR3 was performed with the HTBI primer set and the Qiagen OneStep RT-PCR kit. A second multiplex PCR round built the libraries, followed by size selection and purification. Sequencing of the libraries was done on an Illumina HiSeq2000 using paired-end 100 bp reads. The paper's processing steps were these. SOAPnuke was used to process the raw data, throwing out any read that contained adapters or uncalled bases, had a mean Phred below 15, or lacked an exact constant-primer or identifier match. COPE v1.2.5 was used to merge the high-quality paired reads, and each unique nucleotide sequence was defined as a clonotype. MiTCR v1.1 was used to align clonotypes to the IMGT TRBV, TRBD and TRBJ reference segments. The analysis included only V-J combinations with a frequency above 0.0001, which together covered 99.2% of the repertoires. The TCS score was defined as the ratio of F50 (clonal expansion) to E x V (chaos), calculated using BLOSUM62-based TCRdist between CDR3 peptides within each V-J. Welch's t-statistics and random forest reduced roughly 540 V-J features to some 14, which were used in a naive Bayes classifier (R e1071). TCRdb took the public reads, trimmed them with fastp at Q25, ran MiXCR for clone calling and kept in-frame beta chains. Under each unique CDR3 protein, matching rows form one entry showing the most common genes and DNA. These V and J calls rely on TCRdb rather than the paper's analysis. This sample lists a few hundred thousand distinct CDR3 sequences; about 14% were detected once. Of the sample, roughly 5.5% is held by the ten largest clones.

Sequencing was performed on blood. This TCR came from a woman aged 30 to 39 with Graves' hyperthyroidism that later progressed to Graves' ophthalmopathy.

At the DNA level, the sequence is TGTGCCAGTAGTTGGCGGGGGACTAGCGGGAGTTATCGCACAGATACGCAGTATTTT. This sequence encodes CASSWRGTSGSYRTDTQYF. Rearrangement joined TRBV19 to TRBJ2-3, with TRBD2 matching 14 junction bases. V trim: 5 bases; J trim: 1 base; unmatched bases: 11. Including cysteine and phenylalanine, the CDR3 has 19 amino acids. CDR3 DNA is the only sequence kept; it has 57 bases, read in frame from the first base. The CDR1 and CDR2 encoded by the germline V gene (reference sequence) are LNHDA and SQIVND.